This T cell receptor (beta chain) was identified during a study of cytomegalovirus exposure and HLA in healthy donors (dated 2017 in TCRdb). In the study overall: The 500 to 800 repertoires of the first cohort and the roughly 120 validation repertoires were produced on the same platform, according to a later analysis. The study was designed to test whether signatures of past pathogen exposure could be identified by cataloging public T cell receptors. Along with the approximately 650-subject first cohort, a separate validation cohort of roughly 110 different subjects was used. The study combined high-throughput TCR immunosequencing, statistical association of individual TCRs with disease status, and machine learning to predict cytomegalovirus infection status. Here is what the overall study found, with its caveats: Most TCR sequences were seen in very few donors, while some public TCRs were found in many individuals. The study listed 150 to 200 TCR beta chains as associated with cytomegalovirus. A later analysis found that TCRs clustered in the first cohort also tended to co-occur in the roughly 110 validation repertoires, with approximately 95% of cluster scores above 0. Cytomegalovirus status was reported to be diagnosed by the classifier with high specificity and sensitivity in both the original and validation cohorts. Three of the identified cytomegalovirus-associated TCR beta chains were confirmed in vitro to be specific for cytomegalovirus antigens. The authors suggested that the approach could potentially be extended to other disease states and immunological phenotypes. All 120 or so repertoires were used to score co-occurrence in the validation cohort in a later analysis, because that analysis had no HLA typing for the cohort.

The donors were included in the validation cohort of 120 subjects, a group kept apart from the approximately 700-subject first cohort. To note about this clone: This receptor's antigen is unknown. No base qualities exist here, and no much larger clone lies one base off it.

The library was made by the immunoSEQ multiplex PCR assay. Regarding the original processing steps: A statistical classification framework was developed to diagnose cytomegalovirus status using the catalog of TCR beta chain sequences. TCRdb mirrors the immuneACCESS table, restricted to in-frame sequences. Some clones are absent from its copies; in checked studies, under half trace to an unresolved V gene, and the reason for the others is unknown. V, J and clone size are taken as reported in that table, and D and trimming were inferred from the DNA itself. In this sample the table shows some 49,000 clones, 92% of which occur a single time. 1.4% of the sample goes to the ten largest clones. V has 2 bases trimmed and J has 2 bases trimmed; junction bases matching no gene number 7. Spanning cysteine to phenylalanine, the CDR3 consists of 16 amino acids. Just CDR3 DNA is preserved here, 48 bases in frame from base 1.

This clonotype was obtained from a man aged 18-30 years in good health and CMV-seronegative. Sequencing input: PBMCs. The chain is assembled from TRBV6-7 and TRBJ2-3, with 7 bases aligning to TRBD2. TRBV6-7 carries the ORF label, with uncertain function. The DNA sequence is TGTGCCAGCAGTTACGGGGCGGGAGAGGTCACAGATACGCAGTATTTT. Translated, it gives CASSYGAGEVTDTQYF.